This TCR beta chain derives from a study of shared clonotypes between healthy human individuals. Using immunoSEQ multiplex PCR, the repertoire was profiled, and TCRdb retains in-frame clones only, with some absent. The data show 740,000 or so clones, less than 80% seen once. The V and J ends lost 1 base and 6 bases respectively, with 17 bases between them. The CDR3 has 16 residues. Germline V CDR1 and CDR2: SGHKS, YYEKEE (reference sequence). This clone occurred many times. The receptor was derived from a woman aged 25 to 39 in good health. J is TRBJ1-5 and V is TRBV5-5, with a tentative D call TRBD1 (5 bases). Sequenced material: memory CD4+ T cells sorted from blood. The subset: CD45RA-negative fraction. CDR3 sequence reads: CASSLLRDLGGQPQHF. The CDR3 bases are TGTGCCAGCAGCTTGCTAAGGGACCTGGGCGGTCAGCCCCAGCATTTT. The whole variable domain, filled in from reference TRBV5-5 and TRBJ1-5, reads DAGVTQSPTHLIKTRGQQVTLRCSPISGHKSVSWYQQVLGQGPQFIFQYYEKEERGRGNFPDRFSARQFPNYSSELNVNALLLGDSALYLCASSLLRDLGGQPQHFGDGTRLSIL.